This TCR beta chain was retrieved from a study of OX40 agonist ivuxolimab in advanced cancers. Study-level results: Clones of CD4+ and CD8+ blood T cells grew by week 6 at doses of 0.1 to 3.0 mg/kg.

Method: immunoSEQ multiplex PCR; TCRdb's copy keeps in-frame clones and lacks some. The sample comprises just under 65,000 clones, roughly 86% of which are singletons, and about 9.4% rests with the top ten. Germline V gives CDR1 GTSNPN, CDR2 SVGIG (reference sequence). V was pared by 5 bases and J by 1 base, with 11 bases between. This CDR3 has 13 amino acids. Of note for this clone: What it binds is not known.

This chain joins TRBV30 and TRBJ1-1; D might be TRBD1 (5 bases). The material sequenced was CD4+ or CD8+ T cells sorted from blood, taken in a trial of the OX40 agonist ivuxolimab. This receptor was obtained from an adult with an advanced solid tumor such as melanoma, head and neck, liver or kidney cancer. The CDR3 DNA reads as TGTGCCTGGGCCCGCGGGGGGAACACTGAAGCTTTCTTT. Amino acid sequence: CAWARGGNTEAFF.